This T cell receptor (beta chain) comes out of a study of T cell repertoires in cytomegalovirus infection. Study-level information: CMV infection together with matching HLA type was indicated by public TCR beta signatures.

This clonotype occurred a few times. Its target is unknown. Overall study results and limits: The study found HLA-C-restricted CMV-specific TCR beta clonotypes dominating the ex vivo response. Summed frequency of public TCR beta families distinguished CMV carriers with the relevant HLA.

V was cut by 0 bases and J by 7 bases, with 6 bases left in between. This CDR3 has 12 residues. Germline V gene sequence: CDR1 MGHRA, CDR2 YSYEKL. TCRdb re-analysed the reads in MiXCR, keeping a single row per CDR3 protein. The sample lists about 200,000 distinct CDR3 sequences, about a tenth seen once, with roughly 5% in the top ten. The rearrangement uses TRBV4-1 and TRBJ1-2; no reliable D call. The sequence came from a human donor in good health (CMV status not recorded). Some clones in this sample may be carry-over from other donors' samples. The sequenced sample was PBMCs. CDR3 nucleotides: TGCGCCAGCAGCCAAGATATGGGTGGCTACACCTTC. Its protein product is CASSQDMGGYTF.